Below, one T cell receptor beta chain is given with its context. The data are from a study of shared clonotypes between healthy human individuals. Study in general: Every donor yielded three CD4 naive, three CD4 memory, two CD8 naive and one CD8 memory plate.

Measured with immunoSEQ multiplex PCR; TCRdb has only the in-frame clones, and not every one. The sample lists fewer than 1.6 million clones, approximately 98.5% occurring once. With 7 bases clipped from V and 3 bases from J, the junction kept 6 bases outside the gene matches. The germline V gene has CDR1 LNHNV and CDR2 YYDKDF (reference sequence). The CDR3 contains 14 residues. This sequence originates from a man between 25 and 39 years old in good health. The rearrangement links TRBV15 to TRBJ1-5; TRBD1 aligns across 7 bases. Material for sequencing was naive CD4+ T cells sorted from blood. The subset is: CD45RA+ positively selected. As DNA, the CDR3 is TGTGCCACCACCCAGGGGGGTACCAATCAGCCCCAGCATTTT. Residues: CATTQGGTNQPQHF.